A single T cell receptor (beta chain) is shown here with its context. Its antigen target is currently unknown. From the germline J gene comes the end of the CDR3, since the read stops 3 residues before it. The treatment or condition label of this sample denotes: autologous CTL019 cells: CD19 CAR with 4-1BB and CD3 zeta domains. The CD19 CAR incorporated TCR zeta and 4-1BB costimulatory signaling domains. T cells for CTL019 manufacturing were collected from peripheral blood by leukapheresis. The DNeasy Blood and Tissue Kit was used to extract genomic DNA from pre-infusion T cells, peripheral blood, or sorted post-infusion T cells. The data derive from a study of TET2 disruption in CD19-targeted CAR T cells listed by TCRdb under 2018. Background for the entire study: The number of samples was determined by the original clinical trial design and by which samples were available, and no additional inclusion criteria were applied. Overall study results and their limits: The conclusions drawn about the patient's CAR T cells were based on extensive analysis of just one subject.

Deep sequencing of the TCR beta chain was done using the immunoSEQ assay. In the original analysis: Only productive TCR beta rearrangements were used to calculate clonotype frequencies. This immuneACCESS table, as held by TCRdb, lists in-frame sequences with V and J called but not all clones. Of the missing ones, under half trace to an unresolved V gene in checked studies; the others have no known cause. V and J calls and clone size are given by that table; D and trimming were obtained from the DNA. The sample's clone listing holds roughly 26,000 clones. Jointly, the top ten make up 1.9% of the sample. There are 15 amino acids in the CDR3, from cysteine to phenylalanine inclusive. Of the CDR3's DNA, 36 bases were read; they are in frame from base 1. The germline V gene gives CDR1 as SNHLY and CDR2 as FYNNEI. V trim: 6 bases; J trim: 5 bases; unmatched bases: 3.

The source material was CD8- CAR+ T cells sorted from cultured blood T cells, sampled for CD19 CAR T cell therapy. The cell subset or site label for this specimen denotes: CD8-negative CAR-positive T cells from the infusion product. The chain is assembled from TRBV2 and TRBJ2-5, with 16 middle bases fitting TRBD2. The clonotype originates from a man aged 65 to 79 with chronic lymphocytic leukemia. The part of the CDR3 DNA that was read is TGTGCCAGCAGCGGGACTAGCGGGGGGGCTGAGACC. It translates as CASSGTSGGAET. In full, the CDR3 reads CASSGTSGGAETQYF.